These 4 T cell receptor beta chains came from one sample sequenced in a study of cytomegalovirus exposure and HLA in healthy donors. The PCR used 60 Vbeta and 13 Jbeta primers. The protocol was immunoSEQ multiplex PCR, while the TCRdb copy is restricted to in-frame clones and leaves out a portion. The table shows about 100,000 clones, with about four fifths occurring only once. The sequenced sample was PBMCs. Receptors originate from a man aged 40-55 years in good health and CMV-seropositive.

The chain's CDR3 is CASSPWTGKKVTEAFF. The CDR3 coding sequence is TGTGCCAGCAGCCCGTGGACAGGGAAAAAGGTGACTGAAGCTTTCTTT. The genes are TRBV7-9 and TRBJ1-1, with 8 bases matching TRBD1. The CDR3 spans 16 residues. V lost 5 bases to trimming and J lost 5 bases; unmatched junction nucleotides: 13. CDR1 is SEHNR, CDR2 FQNEAQ, per germline (reference sequence).

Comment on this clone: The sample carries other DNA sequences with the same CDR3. CDR3 nucleotide sequence: TGTGCCAGCTCACCAAGAGGGGAGACCCAGTACTTC. Encoded protein: CASSPRGETQYF. V usage is TRBV18 and J usage is TRBJ2-5, with D perhaps matching TRBD2 (5 bases). CDR3 length: 12 amino acids. V shed 2 bases and J shed 5 bases, with 6 bases lying between them. The V gene's germline CDR1 is KGHSH and CDR2 LQKENI.

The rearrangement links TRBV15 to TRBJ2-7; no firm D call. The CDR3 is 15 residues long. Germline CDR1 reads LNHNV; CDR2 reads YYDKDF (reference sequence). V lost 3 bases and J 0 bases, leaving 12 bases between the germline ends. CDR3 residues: CATSREKTNSYEQYF. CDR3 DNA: TGTGCCACCAGCAGGGAAAAGACAAACTCCTACGAGCAGTACTTC.

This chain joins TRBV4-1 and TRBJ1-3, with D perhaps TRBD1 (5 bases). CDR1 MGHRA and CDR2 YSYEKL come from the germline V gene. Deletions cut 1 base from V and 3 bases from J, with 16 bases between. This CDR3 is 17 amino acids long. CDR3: CASSQGRGPPFGNTIYF. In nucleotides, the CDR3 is TGCGCCAGCAGCCAAGGTAGGGGCCCTCCCTTTGGAAACACCATATATTTT.